This T cell receptor (beta chain) was recorded in a study of CD8 T cells in ankylosing spondylitis. CDR3 length: 14 amino acids. Germline V gene lookup returns CDR1 ENHRY and CDR2 SYGVKD. V lost 3 bases to trimming and J lost 4 bases, with 10 bases between them. Study-wide results and caveats: Blood from ankylosing spondylitis patients appeared to carry a characteristic eight-variant TCR beta motif.

Using its own MiXCR run on the 5' RACE reads, TCRdb lists one record per CDR3 protein. The sample yields under 450,000 distinct CDR3 sequences, 20% to 25% seen once. This clonotype was seen a handful of times. Its antigen is unknown. This TCR came from a male donor with ankylosing spondylitis or in good health (not recorded which). The specimen was blood, either unsorted or a sorted T cell fraction (not recorded which). V is TRBV10-3 and J is TRBJ2-1; D is perhaps TRBD1 (6 bases). CDR3 nucleotide sequence: TGTGCCATCAGTGATCCAGGGGTATACAATGAGCAGTTCTTC. This encodes CAISDPGVYNEQFF.